This T cell receptor beta chain was captured by sequencing in a study of control samples from healthy donors and cancer patients. The V end lost 4 bases, the J end lost 3 bases, and 13 bases lay between the germline ends. The CDR3 covers 14 residues. Germline CDR1 and CDR2: LNHDA and SQIVND (reference sequence). Here immunoSEQ multiplex PCR was the method, and the copy in TCRdb shows in-frame clones only, minus some. The top ten clones hold 2% to 3% of a sample with some 130,000 clones, around nine tenths of them seen once. The gene calls are TRBV19 and TRBJ2-7; a weak D match, TRBD2 (6 bases). This TCR came from a man aged 40-50 years in good health. The sequencing input was blood. The CDR3 loop reads CASSRRDLGYEQYF. The CDR3 DNA reads as TGTGCCAGTAGTAGGAGGGACCTTGGCTACGAGCAGTACTTC.